The 7 T cell receptor beta chains given below trace back to one sample, sequenced in a study of cytomegalovirus exposure and HLA in healthy donors. Data came from immunoSEQ multiplex PCR; TCRdb stores just in-frame clones and leaves some out. The table has approximately 140,000 clones, roughly 90% seen once. Sequencing was performed on PBMCs. The source of these receptors is a man younger than 35 in good health and CMV-seronegative.

The chain carries TRBV27 and TRBJ1-6; 7 bases fit TRBD1. With 2 bases clipped from V and 9 bases from J, the junction kept 4 bases outside the gene matches. CDR3 length: 14 amino acids. Looked up from germline, CDR1 is MNHEY and CDR2 is SMNVEV (reference sequence). The CDR3 sequence is CASSLGTGVSPLHF. CDR3 in DNA: TGTGCCAGCAGTTTAGGAACAGGGGTTTCACCCCTCCACTTT.

V gene TRBV15 combines with J gene TRBJ2-5; 7 nucleotides align to TRBD1. Germline lookup yields CDR1 LNHNV and CDR2 YYDKDF (reference sequence). Germline trimming cut 5 bases from V and 6 bases from J; bases unmatched to any gene: 12. This CDR3 region has 15 residues. DNA for the CDR3: TGTGCCACCAGCGGCCCGGGACAGTTACTTAAGACCCAGTACTTC. As protein: CATSGPGQLLKTQYF.

This chain joins TRBV27 and TRBJ2-7, with D perhaps TRBD2 (5 bases). The CDR3 is made up of 12 amino acids. Germline CDR1 reads MNHEY; CDR2 reads SMNVEV (reference sequence). Trimming shortened V by 7 bases and J by 2 bases, and 9 bases separated the two germline ends. DNA for the CDR3: TGTGCCAGCAAGGGAGCGGCCTACGAGCAGTACTTC. Its translation is CASKGAAYEQYF.

The chain has TRBV4-2 and TRBJ2-1; 9 bases agree with TRBD1. This CDR3 has 15 amino acids. Germline V gene lookup returns CDR1 LGHNA and CDR2 YNFKEQ. J was trimmed by 8 bases and V by 4 bases; bases with no gene match: 9. The CDR3 region is CASSRQGVPYDEQFF. As DNA, the CDR3 is TGTGCCAGCAGCCGACAGGGGGTCCCTTACGATGAGCAGTTCTTC.

This clone was seen many times. The genes are TRBV6-1 and TRBJ1-4; D not certain. V dropped 2 bases and J dropped 8 bases, with 15 bases sitting between them. Germline CDR1 MNHNS, CDR2 SASEGT. This CDR3 is 15 amino acids long. This CDR3 is CASSEPPGEPEKLFF. In DNA form, the CDR3 reads TGTGCCAGCAGTGAACCTCCCGGGGAACCCGAAAAACTGTTTTTT.

V usage is TRBV27 and J usage is TRBJ2-2; TRBD2 is a possible D gene (7 bases). This CDR3 spans 17 amino acids. V was shortened by 6 bases and J by 5 bases, with 22 bases between the two germline ends. CDR1 is MNHEY and CDR2 is SMNVEV in the germline V gene (reference sequence). DNA for the CDR3: TGTGCCAGCAGCCCGAGGGGGGGGGCCTTCGGTACCGGGGAGCTGTTTTTT. It specifies CASSPRGGAFGTGELFF.

The chain couples TRBV5-4 to TRBJ2-5; D possibly corresponds to TRBD2 (7 bases). Trimming stripped 1 base from V and 4 bases from J, with 8 bases between. Per the germline V gene, CDR1 is SGHNT and CDR2 is YYREEE (reference sequence). CDR3 length: 13 residues. The CDR3 loop reads CASSLRGGETQYF. In nucleotides, the CDR3 is TGTGCCAGCAGCTTGAGGGGGGGAGAGACCCAGTACTTC.